Listed here are 23 T cell receptor beta chains from one sample, sequenced in a study of cytomegalovirus exposure and HLA in healthy donors. Primers for the PCR totalled 60 Vbeta and 13 Jbeta. Profiling relied on immunoSEQ multiplex PCR, and the TCRdb table lists in-frame clones only, not all of them. Seen here are tens of thousands of clones, 73% observed once, and the top ten hold roughly a sixth. Sequenced: PBMCs. These receptors all come from a middle-aged woman in good health and CMV-seropositive.

This sequence joins TRBV4-3 and TRBJ2-5, with 7 bases matching TRBD1. V was clipped by 0 bases and J by 6 bases; unmatched bases: 10. Germline V gene sequence: CDR1 LGHNA, CDR2 YSLEER. This CDR3 region has 16 residues. The CDR3 DNA is TGCGCCAGCAGCCAAGAGTACCCGGGCAGGGGGAAGACCCAGTACTTC. Translating gives CASSQEYPGRGKTQYF.

The sample holds a few counts of this clone. The chain combines TRBV7-8 with TRBJ1-2, with TRBD1 matching over 8 bases. The CDR3 has 13 residues. V lost 5 bases and J lost 14; bases outside the gene matches: 13. In germline, CDR1 is SGHVS, CDR2 FQNEAQ. The CDR3 DNA is TGTGCCAGCAGCGGAAGGACAGGGCATGCTACAACCTTC. The encoded protein is CASSGRTGHATTF.

The chain has TRBV5-1 and TRBJ1-1, with D possibly being TRBD1 (5 bases). CDR3 size: 14 residues. CDR1 SGHRS and CDR2 YFSETQ come from the germline V gene. Trimming shortened V by 4 bases and J by 0 bases, and 10 bases separated the two germline ends. The CDR3 DNA reads as TGCGCCAGCAGCGCTTCAGGGTTGAACACTGAAGCTTTCTTT. It encodes CASSASGLNTEAFF.

V and J are TRBV29-1 and TRBJ2-7; 8 bases fit TRBD1. The CDR3 is 10 amino acids. V dropped 7 bases and J dropped 7; count of bases not matched to a gene: 3. Germline V gene sequence: CDR1 SQVTM, CDR2 ANQGSEA. CDR3 DNA: TGCAGCGCTTGGGACAGGGAGCAGTACTTC. It codes for CSAWDREQYF.

This chain links TRBV6-6 with TRBJ1-1, with D possibly matching TRBD1 (5 bases). Trimming took off 7 bases at V and 3 bases at J, with 15 bases between the two ends. This CDR3 has 14 amino acids. Germline V gives CDR1 MNHNY, CDR2 SVGAGI (reference sequence). The CDR3 DNA reads as TGTGCCAGCACCCAAACAGGCTCTTACACTGAAGCTTTCTTT. Its translation is CASTQTGSYTEAFF.

This clone has more than one count but fewer than ten. The genes are TRBV6-6 and TRBJ2-1, with 9 nucleotides matching TRBD2. This CDR3 spans 15 amino acids. V shed 6 bases, J shed 7 bases, and the junction held 10 bases outside the gene matches. Germline CDR1 MNHNY, CDR2 SVGAGI (reference sequence). This chain's CDR3 is CASSGGGGRLNEQFF. CDR3 DNA sequence: TGTGCCAGCAGCGGCGGGGGGGGCCGTTTAAATGAGCAGTTCTTC.

The chain combines TRBV9 with TRBJ1-2, with D tentatively TRBD1 (6 bases). Between the trimmed V and J ends, which lost 4 bases and 2 bases, there was a span of 18 bases. The CDR3 consists of 16 residues. Germline V CDR1 and CDR2: SGDLS, YYNGEE. The CDR3 DNA follows: TGTGCCAGCAGCCTTACAACAGGGCAAAAGAACTATGGCTACACCTTC. It codes for CASSLTTGQKNYGYTF.

This clone was counted between two and nine times. This chain uses TRBV6-1 with TRBJ1-5, with a possible D match to TRBD1 (6 bases). CDR3 length equals 14 residues. With 6 bases removed from V and 0 bases from J, the gap between germline ends came to 9 bases. The V gene's germline CDR1 is MNHNS and CDR2 SASEGT. CDR3 protein: CASSQGISNQPQHF. CDR3 bases: TGTGCCAGCAGCCAGGGGATTAGCAATCAGCCCCAGCATTTT.

CDR3 region: CARSPYRGSSYEQYF. In DNA, the CDR3 is TGTGCCAGAAGCCCTTACAGGGGAAGCTCCTACGAGCAGTACTTC. This chain connects TRBV5-3 to TRBJ2-7; 7 nucleotides agree with TRBD1. TRBV5-3 falls under the ORF class, with uncertain function. The CDR3 has 15 residues. Unmatched junction bases numbered 7, after V lost 4 bases and J lost 0 bases.

The chain uses TRBV5-4 and TRBJ2-2, with D unclear. Trimming took off 2 bases at V and 6 bases at J, with 2 bases between the two ends. Germline V gene lookup returns CDR1 SGHNT and CDR2 YYREEE (reference sequence). The CDR3 has 11 residues. The CDR3 spells CASSFSGELFF. For the CDR3, the DNA is TGTGCCAGCAGCTTCTCCGGGGAGCTGTTTTTT.

This clone was observed a handful of times. This rearrangement joins TRBV19 to TRBJ1-1; D gene uncertain. The germline V and J ends were trimmed by 5 bases and 0 bases, with 7 bases remaining between them. The CDR3 runs to 13 residues. CDR1 and CDR2 from the germline V gene are LNHDA and SQIVND (reference sequence). CDR3: CASSYSLNTEAFF. The CDR3 region has the DNA TGTGCCAGTAGTTACAGCTTGAACACTGAAGCTTTCTTT.

This chain joins TRBV19 and TRBJ1-6; 7 bases are a match to TRBD1. The germline CDR1 and CDR2 sequences are LNHDA and SQIVND (reference sequence). The CDR3 is 16 amino acids. V lost 6 bases to trimming and J lost 7 bases; unmatched junction nucleotides: 12. CDR3 DNA: TGTGCCAGTAGCTTCCTGACGGGACAGTCGAATTCACCCCTCCACTTT. Protein product: CASSFLTGQSNSPLHF.

J is TRBJ2-3 and V is TRBV6-6, with no clear D. V was cut by 2 bases and J by 0 bases, with 6 bases left in between. Germline CDR1 MNHNY, CDR2 SVGAGI (reference sequence). The CDR3 is made up of 14 amino acids. The CDR3 DNA follows: TGTGCCAGCAGTTACCGCAGGAGCACAGATACGCAGTATTTT. Amino acid sequence: CASSYRRSTDTQYF.

This chain uses TRBV6-6 with TRBJ1-1; possible D gene TRBD1, 6 bases. Trimming stripped 7 bases from V and 3 bases from J, with 15 bases between. CDR1 and CDR2 (germline): MNHNY, SVGAGI (reference sequence). This CDR3 region has 14 residues. CDR3 sequence reads: CASTKGVEYTEAFF. CDR3 DNA: TGTGCCAGCACCAAGGGGGTTGAGTACACTGAAGCTTTCTTT.

Remarks on this clone: No conserved phenylalanine or tryptophan ends this CDR3, so it is likely a read error. The limits of the CDR3 on the DNA are not certain, so only TCRdb's listed CDR3 is given. The chain couples TRBV5-1 to TRBJ1-1; the tabulated D call, TRBD1, remains unverified against the DNA. The CDR3 numbers 16 amino acids, ends counted. Germline CDR1 SGHRS, CDR2 YFSETQ. The CDR3 reads CASSLGHRDVNTEALV.

The chain employs TRBV4-2 and TRBJ2-1; 14 bases align to TRBD2. Trimming removed 2 bases from V and 8 bases from J; junction bases left unmatched: 11. The CDR3 is 18 amino acids. The germline V gene encodes CDR1 LGHNA and CDR2 YNFKEQ. For the CDR3, the DNA is TGTGCCAGCAGCCAACAGGGGACTAGCGGGAGAGTGCGGGATGAGCAGTTCTTC. This gives the protein CASSQQGTSGRVRDEQFF.

The CDR3 DNA follows: TGTGCCAGCAGTTTCCGGACAGGGGGCCATACCACTGAAGCTTTCTTT. Protein product: CASSFRTGGHTTEAFF. The chain employs TRBV28 and TRBJ1-1; TRBD1 aligns across 11 bases. This CDR3 contains 16 residues. V lost 3 bases and J lost 4; bases outside the gene matches: 7. Germline CDR1 is MDHEN and CDR2 is SYDVKM.

The sample holds a few counts of this clone. This chain connects TRBV6-5 to TRBJ1-1; TRBD1 agrees at 8 bases. The CDR3 consists of 14 residues. V was pared by 6 bases and J by 7 bases, with 10 bases of the junction left unmatched. Per the germline V gene, CDR1 is MNHEY and CDR2 is SVGAGI. DNA for the CDR3: TGTGCCAGCAGGGACAGGGTTTCCGTCAGTGAAGCTTTCTTT. This codes for CASRDRVSVSEAFF.

The rearrangement links TRBV5-4 to TRBJ2-5, with D unresolved. The CDR3 runs 13 residues. Germline CDR1 is SGHNT and CDR2 is YYREEE (reference sequence). V shed 6 bases and J shed 2 bases, with 11 bases lying between them. The CDR3 spells CASTRSAQETQYF. The CDR3 DNA reads TGTGCCAGCACCCGGAGCGCTCAAGAGACCCAGTACTTC. The entire variable domain, with the rest obtained from reference TRBV5-4 and TRBJ2-5, is as follows: ETGVTQSPTHLIKTRGQQVTLRCSSQSGHNTVSWYQQALGQGPQFIFQYYREEENGRGNFPPRFSGLQFPNYSSELNVNALELDDSALYLCASTRSAQETQYFGPGTRLLVL.

This clone was observed once. The chain joins TRBV29-1 to TRBJ2-1, with 9 bases aligning to TRBD2. V shed 2 bases and J 7 bases; nucleotides not matched to a gene: 9. Looked up from germline, CDR1 is SQVTM and CDR2 is ANQGSEA. This CDR3 has 15 residues. CDR3 DNA sequence: TGCAGCGTTGAATCGCTAGCGGGATGGGGGAATGAGCAGTTCTTC. Amino acids: CSVESLAGWGNEQFF.

The chain links TRBV25-1 to TRBJ1-2; D is possibly TRBD1 (5 bases). The CDR3 runs to 12 residues. V dropped 9 bases and J dropped 7 bases, with 15 bases sitting between them. Germline V CDR1 and CDR2: MGHDK, SYGVNS. CDR3 sequence reads: CASQGVTFGYTF. CDR3 in DNA: TGTGCCAGTCAGGGTGTTACATTTGGCTACACCTTC.

This chain's CDR3 is CASSSGTGGPAETQYF. CDR3 nucleotide sequence: TGCGCCAGCAGTTCGGGAACGGGGGGGCCTGCAGAGACCCAGTACTTC. The chain is built from TRBV5-1 and TRBJ2-5; 8 nucleotides match TRBD2. Germline V lookup: CDR1 SGHRS, CDR2 YFSETQ. Unmatched junction bases numbered 13, after V lost 5 bases and J lost 4 bases. This CDR3 comprises 16 residues.

Worth noting for this clone: The junction departs from the called germline gene at one end, perhaps through a read error. The rearrangement links TRBV19 to TRBJ1-1; TRBD1 matches at 7 bases. Germline V CDR1 and CDR2: LNHDA, SQIVND (reference sequence). The CDR3 spans 15 residues. The CDR3 DNA reads TGTGCCAGTAGGGGGGGACAGCTTATGAACACTGGAGCTTTCTTT. This sequence encodes CASRGGQLMNTGAFF.